This TCR beta chain was observed in a study of blood T cells in healthy people across ages. In each sample, at least 6 million PBMCs were isolated. CDR3 length: 15 residues. The germline CDR1 and CDR2 sequences are SGHTA and FQGNSA. Trimming cost V 9 bases and J 5 bases; bases outside gene matches: 8. About this clonotype itself: Its target is not known.

The use of a sample-barcoded 5' primer and a J-beta primer mix characterized a second PCR of roughly 7 to 11 cycles. MiXCR, applied by TCRdb to the 5' RACE reads, yields one record per CDR3 protein. The sample yields around 500,000 distinct CDR3 sequences, around 48% seen once. Overall study findings and caveats: Age advanced and TCR beta diversity per million T cells fell, roughly linearly. PBMCs went unsorted, and a conclusive naive versus antigen-experienced comparison was therefore prevented. A strong correlation between TCR beta diversity and naive T cell percentage was seen.

The sample consisted of blood. The receptor's source is a man older than 75 in good health. V and J are TRBV7-2 and TRBJ2-1, with 12 bases that match TRBD2. The CDR3 bases are TGTGCCAGTCGCTCTAGCGGGGGGGCCAACAATGAGCAGTTCTTC. Protein: CASRSSGGANNEQFF.